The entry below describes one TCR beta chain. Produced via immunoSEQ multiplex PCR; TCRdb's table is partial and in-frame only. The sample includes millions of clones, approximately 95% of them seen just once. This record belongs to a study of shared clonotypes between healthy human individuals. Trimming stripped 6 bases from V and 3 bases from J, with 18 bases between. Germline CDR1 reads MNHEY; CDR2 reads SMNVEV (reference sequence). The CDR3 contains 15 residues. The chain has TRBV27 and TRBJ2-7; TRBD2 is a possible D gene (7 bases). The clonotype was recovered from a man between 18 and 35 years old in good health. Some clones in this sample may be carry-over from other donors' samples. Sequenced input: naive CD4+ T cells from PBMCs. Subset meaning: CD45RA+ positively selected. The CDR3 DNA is TGTGCCAGCAGCAGAGGGGGGGGGAAGGTCTACGAGCAGTACTTC. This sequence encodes CASSRGGGKVYEQYF.